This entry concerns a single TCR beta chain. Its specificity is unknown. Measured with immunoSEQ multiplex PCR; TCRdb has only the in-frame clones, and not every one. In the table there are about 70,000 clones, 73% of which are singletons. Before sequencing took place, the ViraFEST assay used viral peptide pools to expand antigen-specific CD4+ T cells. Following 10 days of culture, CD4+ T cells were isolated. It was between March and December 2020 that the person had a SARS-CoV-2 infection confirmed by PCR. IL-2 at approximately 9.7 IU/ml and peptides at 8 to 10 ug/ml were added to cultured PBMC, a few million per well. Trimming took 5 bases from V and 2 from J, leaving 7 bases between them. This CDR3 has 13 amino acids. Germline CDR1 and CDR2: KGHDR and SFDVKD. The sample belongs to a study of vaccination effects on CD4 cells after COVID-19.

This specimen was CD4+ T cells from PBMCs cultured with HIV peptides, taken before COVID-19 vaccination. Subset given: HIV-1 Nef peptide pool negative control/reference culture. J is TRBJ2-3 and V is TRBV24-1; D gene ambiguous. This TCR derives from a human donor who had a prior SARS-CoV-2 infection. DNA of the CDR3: TGTGCCACCAGTGGGTTGGACACAGATACGCAGTATTTT. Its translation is CATSGLDTDTQYF.